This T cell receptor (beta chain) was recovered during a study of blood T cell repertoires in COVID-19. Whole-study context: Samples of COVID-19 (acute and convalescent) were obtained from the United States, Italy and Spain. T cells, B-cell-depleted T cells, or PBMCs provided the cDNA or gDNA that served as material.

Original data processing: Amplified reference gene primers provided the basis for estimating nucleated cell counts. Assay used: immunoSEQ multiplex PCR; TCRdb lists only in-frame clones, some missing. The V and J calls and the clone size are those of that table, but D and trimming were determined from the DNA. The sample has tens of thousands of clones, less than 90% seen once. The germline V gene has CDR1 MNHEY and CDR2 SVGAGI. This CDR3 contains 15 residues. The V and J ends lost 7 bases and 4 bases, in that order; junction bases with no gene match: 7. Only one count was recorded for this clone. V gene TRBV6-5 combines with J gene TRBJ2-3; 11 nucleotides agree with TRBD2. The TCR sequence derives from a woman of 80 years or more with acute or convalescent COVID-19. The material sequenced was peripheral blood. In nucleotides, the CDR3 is TGTGCCAGCAAATATAGCGGGGGGGCATCAGATACGCAGTATTTT. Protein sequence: CASKYSGGASDTQYF.